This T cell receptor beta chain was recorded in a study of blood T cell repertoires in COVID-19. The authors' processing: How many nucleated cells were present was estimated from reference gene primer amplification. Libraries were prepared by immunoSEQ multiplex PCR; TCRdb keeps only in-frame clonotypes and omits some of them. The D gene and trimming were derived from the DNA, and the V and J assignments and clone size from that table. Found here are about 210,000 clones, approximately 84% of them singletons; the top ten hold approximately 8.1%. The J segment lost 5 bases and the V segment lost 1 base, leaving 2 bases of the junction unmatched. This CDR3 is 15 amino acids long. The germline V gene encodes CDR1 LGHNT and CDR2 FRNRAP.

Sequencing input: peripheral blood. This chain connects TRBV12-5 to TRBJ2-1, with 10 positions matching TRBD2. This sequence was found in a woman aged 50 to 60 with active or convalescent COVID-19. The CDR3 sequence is CASGLGLAGDNEQFF. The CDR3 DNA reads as TGTGCTAGTGGTTTGGGCCTAGCGGGGGACAATGAGCAGTTCTTC.